The clone carrying this T cell receptor (beta chain) was recorded once. Antigen specificity is unknown. CDR1 and CDR2 from the germline V gene are KGHDR and SFDVKD. The CDR3 has 13 residues. Trimming pared 9 bases from V and 6 bases from J, leaving 14 bases between. The data stem from a study of tumor and adjacent non-tumor tissue in lung cancer. RNA was extracted from bulk tissue without any cell sorting. A modified ARM-PCR protocol with three rounds of nested PCR amplified TCRbeta. In TCRdb, the multiplex PCR reads were re-called with MiXCR into one record per CDR3 protein. The repertoire holds about 75,000 distinct CDR3 sequences, with 60% to 85% as singletons. Study-wide findings and caveats: Tumor repertoires had a smaller top 100 clone share than normal lung. Higher tumor TCR diversity was associated with shorter survival.

The sequence was obtained from a woman aged 45 to 65 with non-small cell lung cancer. The sample was lung tumor tissue. The V call is TRBV24-1, the J call TRBJ2-1; D remains unclear. In DNA form, the CDR3 reads TGTGCCACCCCGCGGACCAACGTCAATGAGCAGTTCTTC. Translated: CATPRTNVNEQFF.